These T cell receptor beta chains were read from a single sample in a study of shared clonotypes between healthy human individuals. Only in-frame clones appear in the TCRdb table, and some are missing; sequencing was by immunoSEQ multiplex PCR. This table has roughly 2,000,000 clones, roughly 95% appearing once. Sequencing was carried out using naive CD8+ T cells sorted from blood. Every receptor here comes from a man between 18 and 35 years old in good health. Both conserved end residues are part of each CDR3. The order of the fields is D gene, clone size, J gene, V gene, CDR3 protein, CDR3 DNA. D genes are given only for firm matches. Only some rows state a clone size, as once, few, many or a class for expanded clones.

>TRBD2|NA|TRBJ2-5|TRBV5-1
CASSLEGGPQETQYF
TGCGCCAGCAGCTTGGAGGGAGGGCCACAAGAGACCCAGTACTTC
>TRBD2|NA|TRBJ2-5|TRBV11-2
CASSPGGGRQETQYF
TGTGCCAGCAGCCCTGGGGGGGGGAGGCAAGAGACCCAGTACTTC
>NA|NA|TRBJ2-5|TRBV5-6
CASSFQGEGETQYF
TGTGCCAGCAGCTTCCAGGGCGAGGGGGAGACCCAGTACTTC
>TRBD1|NA|TRBJ2-7|TRBV9
CASSPTGGSSYEQYF
TGTGCCAGCAGCCCCACAGGGGGGAGCTCCTACGAGCAGTACTTC
>TRBD1|NA|TRBJ1-6|TRBV5-1
CASSFGQGASYNSPLHF
TGCGCCAGCAGCTTTGGACAGGGGGCCTCCTATAATTCACCCCTCCACTTT
>TRBD2|NA|TRBJ2-1|TRBV28
CASSGSGGLNEQFF
TGTGCCAGCAGTGGGTCGGGGGGGCTCAATGAGCAGTTCTTC
>TRBD2|NA|TRBJ2-2|TRBV28
CASSQVPSLAGGLVEKAGELFF
TGTGCCAGCAGTCAAGTCCCATCTCTAGCGGGAGGGCTCGTCGAGAAAGCCGGGGAGCTGTTTTTT
>NA|NA|TRBJ1-5|TRBV27
CASSLWGNQPQHF
TGTGCCAGCAGTTTATGGGGCAATCAGCCCCAGCATTTT
>NA|NA|TRBJ2-3|TRBV7-6
CASSLGTVTDTQYF
TGTGCCAGCAGCTTAGGTACGGTCACAGATACGCAGTATTTT
>NA|NA|TRBJ1-1|TRBV28
CASSLGGDTEAFF
TGTGCCAGCAGTCTCGGGGGGGACACTGAAGCTTTCTTT
>NA|NA|TRBJ2-3|TRBV19
CASSIGGATDTQYF
TGTGCCAGTAGTATAGGGGGCGCGACAGATACGCAGTATTTT
>NA|NA|TRBJ2-7|TRBV7-9
CASSLNGRYEQYF
TGTGCCAGCAGCTTAAATGGGAGATACGAGCAGTACTTC
>NA|NA|TRBJ2-3|TRBV27
CASSFLDPTSTDTQYF
TGTGCCAGCAGTTTTCTGGATCCCACTAGCACAGATACGCAGTATTTT
>NA|NA|TRBJ2-7|TRBV29-1
CSVEGTTSGNTYEQYF
TGCAGCGTTGAAGGGACAACGAGCGGTAATACCTACGAGCAGTACTTC
>NA|NA|TRBJ2-7|TRBV15
CATSRDRGAYEQYF
TGTGCCACCAGCAGAGATCGAGGGGCTTACGAGCAGTACTTC
>NA|NA|TRBJ2-5|TRBV11-2
CASSLVGGQETQYF
TGTGCCAGCAGCTTAGTGGGGGGTCAAGAGACCCAGTACTTC
>NA|NA|TRBJ2-3|TRBV11-2
CASSLAASERDTQYF
TGTGCCAGCAGCTTAGCGGCTAGCGAAAGAGATACGCAGTATTTT
>NA|NA|TRBJ2-1|TRBV2
CASSGIGADEQFF
TGTGCCAGCAGTGGGATAGGGGCTGATGAGCAGTTCTTC
>TRBD1|NA|TRBJ2-3|TRBV5-1
CASSYPWDSSLESDTQYF
TGCGCCAGCAGCTACCCTTGGGACAGTTCTCTCGAGTCAGATACGCAGTATTTT
>TRBD1|NA|TRBJ2-1|TRBV6-5
CASSYVGTGYNEQFF
TGTGCCAGCAGTTACGTGGGGACAGGCTACAATGAGCAGTTCTTC
>NA|NA|TRBJ2-1|TRBV5-6
CASSLGSYLEYEQFF
TGTGCCAGCAGCTTGGGGAGTTACCTAGAGTATGAGCAGTTCTTC
>NA|NA|TRBJ2-7|TRBV5-8
CASTPPSLEQYF
TGTGCCAGCACCCCCCCCTCACTCGAGCAGTACTTC
>NA|NA|TRBJ2-3|TRBV18
CASSPLTDNTDTQYF
TGTGCCAGCTCACCACTGACAGATAACACAGATACGCAGTATTTT
>TRBD1|NA|TRBJ1-1|TRBV11-2
CASRGQLYPEAFF
TGTGCCAGCAGGGGACAGTTATATCCTGAAGCTTTCTTT
>NA|NA|TRBJ2-7|TRBV9
CASSVEEGTSYEQYF
TGTGCCAGCAGCGTAGAGGAGGGAACTTCCTACGAGCAGTACTTC
>NA|few|TRBJ1-3|TRBV7-2
CASSLEGVSGNTIYF
TGTGCCAGCAGCTTAGAGGGTGTCTCTGGAAACACCATATATTTT
>TRBD2|NA|TRBJ2-3|TRBV10-2
CASNQYWTSGNTDTQYF
TGCGCCAGCAATCAGTATTGGACTAGCGGGAACACAGATACGCAGTATTTT
>TRBD2|NA|TRBJ2-1|TRBV7-9
CASRLSGGLTYNEQFF
TGTGCCAGCCGTCTTAGCGGGGGCCTAACTTACAATGAGCAGTTCTTC
>NA|NA|TRBJ2-5|TRBV4-3
CASSQDFPEVETQYF
TGCGCCAGCAGCCAAGATTTTCCGGAGGTGGAGACCCAGTACTTC
>TRBD1|NA|TRBJ1-4|TRBV9
CASSVATGVEKLFF
TGTGCCAGCAGCGTAGCTACAGGGGTTGAAAAACTGTTTTTT
>NA|NA|TRBJ1-6|TRBV27
CASSDRMWQGLSNSPLHF
TGTGCCAGCAGTGATAGAATGTGGCAGGGGTTGTCAAATTCACCCCTCCACTTT
>NA|NA|TRBJ2-3|TRBV9
CASSRGGDTQYF
TGTGCCAGCAGCCGCGGCGGAGATACGCAGTATTTT
>NA|NA|TRBJ2-5|TRBV30
CAWISVETQYF
TGTGCCTGGATAAGCGTGGAGACCCAGTACTTC
>NA|NA|TRBJ2-7|TRBV4-1
CASSLEAPMSEQYF
TGCGCCAGCAGCCTAGAAGCTCCCATGAGCGAGCAGTACTTC
>TRBD1|NA|TRBJ1-2|TRBV19
CASSTDREANYGYTF
TGTGCCAGTAGTACGGACAGGGAAGCTAACTATGGCTACACCTTC
>NA|once|TRBJ1-2|TRBV7-2
CASSYLQGFAGYTF
TGTGCCAGCAGCTATTTACAGGGATTTGCTGGCTACACCTTC
>NA|once|TRBJ1-2|TRBV18
CASSPRVGEEWYGYTF
TGTGCCAGCTCACCACGTGTCGGGGAAGAATGGTATGGCTACACCTTC
>TRBD1|NA|TRBJ2-5|TRBV28
CASSNPGTGGTYQETQYF
TGTGCCAGCAGCAACCCTGGGACAGGGGGCACGTACCAAGAGACCCAGTACTTC
>TRBD2|NA|TRBJ2-1|TRBV10-2
CASSERLAGGVYNEQFF
TGCGCCAGCAGTGAGCGACTAGCGGGGGGGGTATACAATGAGCAGTTCTTC
>NA|NA|TRBJ2-5|TRBV4-2
CASSQVGQETQYF
TGTGCCAGCAGCCAAGTGGGACAAGAGACCCAGTACTTC
>NA|once|TRBJ1-1|TRBV19
CASSIGATVEAFF
TGTGCCAGTAGTATAGGCGCGACAGTTGAAGCTTTCTTT
>NA|NA|TRBJ1-2|TRBV7-8
CASSQGPDSNYGYTF
TGTGCCAGCAGCCAGGGCCCGGACTCTAACTATGGCTACACCTTC
>TRBD1|NA|TRBJ1-5|TRBV6-5
CASSRQGSNQPQHF
TGTGCCAGCAGCCGACAGGGGAGCAATCAGCCCCAGCATTTT
>NA|NA|TRBJ2-6|TRBV19
CASSIDPTPSGANVLTF
TGTGCCAGTAGTATAGACCCCACCCCCTCTGGGGCCAACGTCCTGACTTTC
>TRBD2|NA|TRBJ2-7|TRBV7-2
CASSSPGLARYEQYF
TGTGCCAGCAGCTCCCCGGGACTAGCGCGCTACGAGCAGTACTTC
>NA|NA|TRBJ1-4|TRBV4-1
CASSQEKGGNEKLFF
TGCGCCAGCAGCCAAGAAAAGGGGGGTAATGAAAAACTGTTTTTT
>NA|NA|TRBJ2-3|TRBV30
CAWSVGWDTQYF
TGTGCCTGGAGTGTAGGTTGGGATACGCAGTATTTT
>NA|NA|TRBJ2-5|TRBV4-2
CASSQGGQEETQYF
TGTGCCAGCAGCCAAGGGGGGCAGGAAGAGACCCAGTACTTC
>NA|NA|TRBJ2-5|TRBV7-9
CASSSRESQQETQYF
TGTGCCAGCAGCTCTCGGGAAAGTCAGCAAGAGACCCAGTACTTC
>NA|NA|TRBJ2-2|TRBV6-5
CASSYGASAGELFF
TGTGCCAGCAGTTACGGAGCGTCGGCCGGGGAGCTGTTTTTT
>NA|NA|TRBJ1-2|TRBV6-4
CAIPMGIVYGYTF
TGTGCCATCCCGATGGGGATTGTCTATGGCTACACCTTC
>NA|NA|TRBJ2-7|TRBV19
CASSIRQDSYEQYF
TGTGCCAGTAGTATCAGACAGGACTCCTACGAGCAGTACTTC
>NA|NA|TRBJ2-1|TRBV27
CASSPPDSDEQFF
TGTGCCAGCAGTCCTCCCGACAGCGATGAGCAGTTCTTC
>NA|NA|TRBJ2-5|TRBV5-8
CASSWDSSQETQYF
TGTGCCAGCAGCTGGGATTCTAGTCAAGAGACCCAGTACTTC
>TRBD1|NA|TRBJ1-1|TRBV30
CAWRVPGQGWTEAFF
TGTGCCTGGAGGGTCCCGGGACAGGGATGGACTGAAGCTTTCTTT